The rows below give T cell receptor beta chains drawn from one sample of a study of Ad26.COV2.S vaccination and SARS-CoV-2 variants. Measured with immunoSEQ multiplex PCR; TCRdb has only the in-frame clones, and not every one. The sample records fewer than 400,000 clones, 70% to 90% being singletons. This material consisted of peripheral blood, taken in a trial of Ad26.COV2.S vaccine versus placebo. These receptors all stem from a person aged 18-60 years who received the Ad26.COV2.S COVID-19 vaccine or a placebo. The CDR3 runs from the conserved cysteine through the conserved F or W. D genes are given only for firm matches. Expanded clones get a size class; other rows say once, few or many, or leave the size out.

cdr3_aa cdr3_nt j_call v_call clone_size d_call
CASSYRGHRYTEAFF TGTGCCAGCAGTTACAGGGGCCACAGGTACACTGAAGCTTTCTTT TRBJ1-1 TRBV6-6 NA NA
CASSSTGGQNTEAFF TGTGCCAGCAGCTCTACAGGGGGCCAGAACACTGAAGCTTTCTTT TRBJ1-1 TRBV7-2 NA TRBD1
CASSSPRGRLSDEQFF TGTGCCAGCAGCTCCCCCAGGGGGCGGCTTTCCGATGAGCAGTTCTTC TRBJ2-1 TRBV11-2 NA TRBD1
CASSSRGTGQLHYGYTF TGTGCCAGCAGCTCTAGGGGGACAGGGCAACTCCACTATGGCTACACCTTC TRBJ1-2 TRBV11-2 NA TRBD1
CASSNTGGFYEQYF TGTGCCAGCAGTAACACAGGGGGGTTCTACGAGCAGTACTTC TRBJ2-7 TRBV11-2 NA TRBD1
CASSFGQGMNIQYF TGCGCCAGCAGCTTCGGACAGGGTATGAACATTCAGTACTTC TRBJ2-4 TRBV5-1 NA TRBD1
CASSLVRSMNTGELFF TGTGCCAGCAGCTTAGTTAGGTCAATGAACACCGGGGAGCTGTTTTTT TRBJ2-2 TRBV7-8 NA NA
CASSLVGGRGGEKLFF TGTGCCAGCAGCTTAGTTGGGGGGCGCGGTGGTGAAAAACTGTTTTTT TRBJ1-4 TRBV11-2 NA NA
CASSPGQGVFSGNTIYF TGTGCCAGCAGCCCCGGACAGGGCGTTTTCTCTGGAAACACCATATATTTT TRBJ1-3 TRBV5-4 few TRBD1
CASSYVGDTEAFF TGTGCCAGCAGTTACGTCGGGGACACTGAAGCTTTCTTT TRBJ1-1 TRBV6-5 NA NA
CASSTGINSPLHF TGCGCCAGCAGTACCGGGATCAATTCACCCCTCCACTTT TRBJ1-6 TRBV10-1 NA NA
CASSRSEAREAIYGYTF TGCGCCAGCAGCCGGTCTGAAGCACGAGAAGCAATATATGGCTACACCTTC TRBJ1-2 TRBV5-1 NA NA
CASSLVAPLSGANVLTF TGTGCCAGCAGCTTGGTTGCTCCATTATCTGGGGCCAACGTCCTGACTTTC TRBJ2-6 TRBV5-5 once NA
CASSLWVGASSGYTF TGTGCCAGCAGCTTGTGGGTGGGCGCTTCAAGTGGCTACACCTTC TRBJ1-2 TRBV5-4 NA NA
CASSILTGSSYEQYF TGTGCCAGTAGTATACTGACAGGGAGCTCCTACGAGCAGTACTTC TRBJ2-7 TRBV19 once TRBD1
CASSQEIESSYNEQFF TGTGCCAGCAGCCAAGAAATTGAGAGCTCCTACAATGAGCAGTTCTTC TRBJ2-1 TRBV3-1/TRBV3-2 NA NA
CAIKDDSNQPQHF TGTGCCATCAAAGACGATAGCAATCAGCCCCAGCATTTT TRBJ1-5 TRBV10-3 once NA
CASTSGGNTEAFF TGTGCCAGCACCTCGGGTGGGAACACTGAAGCTTTCTTT TRBJ1-1 TRBV12-3/TRBV12-4 NA NA
CAWRQVSPGELFF TGTGCCTGGAGACAAGTGTCACCCGGGGAGCTGTTTTTT TRBJ2-2 TRBV30 NA NA
CASTRGETQYF TGTGCCAGCACCAGGGGAGAGACCCAGTACTTC TRBJ2-5 TRBV6-5 NA NA
CASSQQDGGGYTF TGTGCCAGCAGCCAACAGGACGGGGGTGGCTACACCTTC TRBJ1-2 TRBV3-1/TRBV3-2 once NA
CASSSRDSPGQPQHF TGTGCCAGCAGTTCAAGGGACAGCCCCGGTCAGCCCCAGCATTTT TRBJ1-5 TRBV7-8 NA TRBD1
CASSFGGTGELFF TGTGCCAGCAGTTTTGGGGGGACCGGGGAGCTGTTTTTT TRBJ2-2 TRBV12-3/TRBV12-4 NA NA
CASKGYGFSGEQYF TGTGCCAGTAAGGGCTACGGGTTTTCGGGCGAGCAGTACTTC TRBJ2-7 TRBV19 NA NA
CAWTSPDEGSYEQYF TGTGCCTGGACCTCCCCAGACGAGGGCTCCTACGAGCAGTACTTC TRBJ2-7 TRBV30 NA NA
CASSIERNQPQHF TGTGCCAGTAGTATAGAACGCAATCAGCCCCAGCATTTT TRBJ1-5 TRBV19 NA NA
CASSQEYYRHSYEQYF TGCGCCAGCAGCCAAGAATATTACAGGCACTCCTACGAGCAGTACTTC TRBJ2-7 TRBV4-3 NA NA
CASSLPGGEGYTF TGTGCCAGCAGCCTACCGGGAGGAGAGGGCTACACCTTC TRBJ1-2 TRBV12-3/TRBV12-4 once NA
CASSQSGTEQYF TGTGCCAGCAGCCAAAGCGGTACCGAGCAGTACTTC TRBJ2-7 TRBV14 few NA
CASSSQGLPNYGYTF TGTGCCAGCAGCTCACAAGGTCTTCCCAACTATGGCTACACCTTC TRBJ1-2 TRBV7-2 NA NA
CASSVAQSGGATDTQYF TGTGCCAGCAGCGTAGCTCAGTCCGGGGGGGCCACAGATACGCAGTATTTT TRBJ2-3 TRBV9 NA TRBD2
CASSPNRGGTNTIYF TGTGCCAGCAGCCCGAACCGTGGAGGTACAAACACCATATATTTT TRBJ1-3 TRBV7-2 NA NA
CASSPQDSGNTIYF TGTGCCAGCTCACCACAGGACTCTGGAAACACCATATATTTT TRBJ1-3 TRBV18 NA NA
CASSDFYSPYEQYF TGTGCCAGCAGCGATTTCTACTCACCCTACGAGCAGTACTTC TRBJ2-7 TRBV2 NA NA
CASSYLYYGYTF TGTGCCAGCAGTTACCTCTACTATGGCTACACCTTC TRBJ1-2 TRBV6-2/TRBV6-3 NA NA
CASSTGYTGELFF TGTGCCAGCAGCACCGGATACACCGGGGAGCTGTTTTTT TRBJ2-2 TRBV6-5 NA NA
CASRGNILGGPSSYEQYF TGCGCCAGCAGGGGAAACATTCTAGGGGGCCCGAGCTCCTACGAGCAGTACTTC TRBJ2-7 TRBV5-1 few TRBD1
CASSLPGGDTQYF TGTGCCAGCAGCTTGCCCGGGGGAGATACGCAGTATTTT TRBJ2-3 TRBV7-6 NA NA
CAIVRWGDTEAFF TGTGCCATCGTTCGGTGGGGGGACACTGAAGCTTTCTTT TRBJ1-1 TRBV2 NA NA
CASSRDRVKTGELFF TGTGCCAGCAGTAGGGACAGGGTGAAAACCGGGGAGCTGTTTTTT TRBJ2-2 TRBV2 few TRBD1
CASSFEGRWSTDTQYF TGTGCCAGCAGCTTCGAGGGACGTTGGTCCACAGATACGCAGTATTTT TRBJ2-3 TRBV11-1 NA NA
CAISDPKGGSGYGYTF TGTGCCATCAGTGACCCTAAAGGAGGGAGCGGCTATGGCTACACCTTC TRBJ1-2 TRBV10-3 NA NA
CASSKEPGLGGNEQFF TGTGCCAGCAGCAAGGAACCGGGACTAGGGGGCAATGAGCAGTTCTTC TRBJ2-1 TRBV21-1 NA NA
CSVEGVGNAGELFF TGCAGCGTTGAAGGAGTAGGGAACGCCGGGGAGCTGTTTTTT TRBJ2-2 TRBV29-1 NA NA
CASSLGGRRETQYF TGTGCCAGCAGCCTCGGGGGACGGAGGGAGACCCAGTACTTC TRBJ2-5 TRBV5-8 NA NA
CSASPGTSLQTQYF TGCAGTGCTAGTCCCGGGACTAGTTTGCAGACCCAGTACTTC TRBJ2-5 TRBV20-1 NA TRBD2